This T cell receptor (beta chain) came from a study of a mutant IDH1 vaccine in newly diagnosed glioma (dated by TCRdb to about 2021). Regarding the complete study: Of the approximately 30 treated patients, approximately 60% were male and approximately 40% were female, and the mean age was roughly 40 years. Prior to enrollment, standard therapy consisting of radiotherapy alone, temozolomide alone, or radiochemotherapy with temozolomide had been administered to patients, with the combination being received by most patients. Six visits were used for peripheral blood collection: V03 (baseline), V05, V07, V10, V12 and V13. Longitudinal TCRB deep sequencing was performed for about two dozen treated patients wherever samples were available for exploratory analyses.

According to the study, the label for this sample's time point signals: baseline, week 1 (first vaccination visit). The sample's treatment or condition, from its label and the paper: pre-vaccination baseline after standard-of-care therapy. The donors had newly diagnosed IDH1-mutant astrocytomas of WHO grade 3 or 4 that showed loss of nuclear ATRX. The samples were drawn from NOA16, a multicentre, single-arm, open-label phase I trial in Germany that tested a mutant IDH1 peptide vaccine in humans for the first time. For immunogenicity testing, the blood drawn at visit V03 was used as the baseline sample. Genomic DNA for TCRB sequencing was extracted from EDTA blood using the DNeasy Blood and Tissue Kit. Library prep was done by the immunoSEQ multiplex PCR assay. The hsTCRB Kit was used according to the manufacturer's protocol to amplify rearranged TCR beta chain sequences. An Illumina MiSeq was used to sequence the TCRB libraries. Per the original workflow: Demultiplexing, trimming and gene mapping were performed with the kit vendor's proprietary platform. TCRdb limited this immuneACCESS table to in-frame rearrangements with V and J called. A share of clones is missing; checked studies link under half to unresolved V genes, and the rest is unexplained. D and trimming were read from the DNA, whereas the V and J calls and clone size are those reported in that table. The sample table records 70,000 to 100,000 clones; over 70% of these occur just once. Of the sample, 4.5% to 5.5% falls within the top ten clones.

Regarding this clone: No cognate antigen has been identified for it. No quality values exist for individual bases; no much larger clone is one base distant.

V loses 4 bases at its end and J loses 1 base; junction bases beyond the gene matches: 1. The CDR3 holds 13 amino acids from the cysteine to the phenylalanine. The kept DNA is CDR3 alone, 39 bases in frame from the first base. From a lookup of the germline V gene, CDR1 and CDR2 are SQVTM and ANQGSEA. Overall study outcomes, separate from this receptor: Availability determined which PBMC samples were chosen for TCRB deep sequencing. The authors stated that sample limitations prevented analyses of patient blood samples from being reproduced. No apparent relationship was observed between pseudoprogression and alterations in the top peripheral T cell clonotypes detected by TCRB sequencing. Immune responses induced by the vaccine were seen in approximately 92% of patients across multiple MHC alleles.

This clonotype was sampled from a man in his forties with glioma. Some clones in this sample may be carry-over from other donors' samples. The V and J segments used are TRBV29-1 and TRBJ2-7; TRBD1 matches 10 bases in the middle. The source material was PBMCs, sampled from a glioma patient treated with radiotherapy, temozolomide or both. The CDR3 sequence is CSVGTGGSYEQYF. The sequenced DNA is TGCAGCGTTGGGACAGGGGGGTCCTACGAGCAGTACTTC.